Given below is one T cell receptor (beta chain) in context. Antigen unknown. This entry is derived from a study of blood T cells in healthy people across ages. Study outcomes and limitations: Unsorted PBMC input precluded a conclusive naive versus antigen-experienced comparison.

A sample-barcoded 5' primer and a J-beta primer mix were used in a second PCR of roughly 7 to 11 cycles. Template switching added a 12-random-nucleotide identifier to every cDNA molecule. From the 5' RACE reads, TCRdb called clonotypes with MiXCR, one entry per CDR3 protein. Among 1.4 million to 1.5 million distinct CDR3 sequences listed, 35% to 45% were seen once. V was cut by 5 bases and J by 2 bases, with 11 bases left in between. The CDR3 runs to 13 residues. CDR1 SGHRS and CDR2 YFSETQ come from the germline V gene. The chain couples TRBV5-1 to TRBJ2-7; tentative D call: TRBD1 (6 bases). This TCR derives from a woman between 18 and 29 years old in good health. The specimen was blood. The CDR3 DNA reads TGCGCCAGCAGGACGGACAGAGCCTACGAGCAGTACTTC. Protein product: CASRTDRAYEQYF.